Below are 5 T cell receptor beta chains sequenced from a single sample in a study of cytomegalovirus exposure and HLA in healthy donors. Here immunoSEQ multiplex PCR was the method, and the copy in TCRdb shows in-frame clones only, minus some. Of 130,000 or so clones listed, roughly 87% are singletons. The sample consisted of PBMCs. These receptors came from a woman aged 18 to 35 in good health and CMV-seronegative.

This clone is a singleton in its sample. CDR3 region: CASSSQGSGELFF. DNA for the CDR3: TGCGCCAGCAGCTCACAGGGCTCCGGGGAGCTGTTTTTT. This rearrangement joins TRBV5-1 to TRBJ2-2, with a tentative D call TRBD1 (6 bases). The germline V gene has CDR1 SGHRS and CDR2 YFSETQ. Trimming cost V 3 bases and J 6 bases, with 9 bases left between them. CDR3 length: 13 residues. The variable domain in full, with the rest retrieved from reference TRBV5-1 and TRBJ2-2, is KAGVTQTPRYLIKTRGQQVTLSCSPISGHRSVSWYQQTPGQGLQFLFEYFSETQRNKGNFPGRFSGRQFSNSRSEMNVSTLELGDSALYLCASSSQGSGELFFGEGSRLTVL.

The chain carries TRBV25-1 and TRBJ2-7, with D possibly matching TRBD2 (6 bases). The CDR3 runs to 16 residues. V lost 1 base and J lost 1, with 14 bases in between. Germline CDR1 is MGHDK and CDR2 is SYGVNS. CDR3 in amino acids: CASSESHGAGSYEQYF. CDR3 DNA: TGTGCCAGCAGTGAATCGCATGGAGCGGGTTCCTACGAGCAGTACTTC.

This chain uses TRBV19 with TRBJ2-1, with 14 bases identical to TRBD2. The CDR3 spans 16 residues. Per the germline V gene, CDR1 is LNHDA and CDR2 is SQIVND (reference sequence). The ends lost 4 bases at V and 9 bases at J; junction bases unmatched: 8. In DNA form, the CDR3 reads TGTGCCAGTAGTACTCAGACTAGCGGGGGGGCCAGTGAGCAGTTCTTC. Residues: CASSTQTSGGASEQFF.

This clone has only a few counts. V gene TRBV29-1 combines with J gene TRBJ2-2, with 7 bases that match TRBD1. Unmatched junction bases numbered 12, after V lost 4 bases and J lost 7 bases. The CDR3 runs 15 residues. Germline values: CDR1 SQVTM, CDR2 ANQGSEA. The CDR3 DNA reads TGCAGCGTTGGTGAGGGGGCGCTTGAGGTCGGGGAGCTGTTTTTT. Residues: CSVGEGALEVGELFF.

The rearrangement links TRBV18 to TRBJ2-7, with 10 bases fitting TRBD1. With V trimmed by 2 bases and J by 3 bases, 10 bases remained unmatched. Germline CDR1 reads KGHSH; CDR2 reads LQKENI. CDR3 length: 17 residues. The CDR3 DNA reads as TGTGCCAGCTCACCATATCGACCGGGACAGGGGAGCTACGAGCAGTACTTC. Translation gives CASSPYRPGQGSYEQYF.